The present T cell receptor beta chain was sequenced within a study of CD4 and CD8 cells across lung adenocarcinoma regions. This clonotype is deemed medium-sized. Donors had localized lung adenocarcinoma, a non-small cell lung cancer. Germline CDR1 ENHRY, CDR2 SYGVKD. This CDR3 spans 13 amino acids. J lost 6 bases, V lost 9 bases, and 7 bases had no gene match. TCRdb passed the PCR reads through MiXCR, listing each CDR3 protein once. The profile shows 9,500 to 13,000 distinct CDR3 sequences, 35% to 55% of them singletons. Sample: CD8+ T cells from the margin of a lung tumor. The sequence was collected from a male donor with lung adenocarcinoma. The CD4 and CD8 labels of this study may be unreliable. The chain has TRBV10-3 and TRBJ2-1; 8 bases agree with TRBD1. The CDR3 region is CAIHGQGPNEQFF. The CDR3 DNA sequence: TGTGCCATACATGGACAGGGTCCCAATGAGCAGTTCTTC.